This TCR beta chain was recorded in a study of shared clonotypes between healthy human individuals. Study-level results: Rarefaction showed sorted-subset sequencing was incomplete despite large depth. Researchers sampled only blood; tissue repertoires likely differ.

A word on this clone: Its target is not known.

The length of the CDR3 is 13 residues. Germline CDR1 is MDHEN and CDR2 is SYDVKM. Trimming left V 2 bases short and J 4 bases short, with 8 bases between. Assay execution took place at the deep level. This table comes from immunoSEQ multiplex PCR, and its TCRdb copy is limited to in-frame clones, with some not included. There are about 610,000 clones in the sample; roughly 95% occur only once, and more than 0.085% lies in the top ten. Positively selected for CCR7, the CD45RO-negative cells used as naive CD8 cells excluded terminally differentiated effector memory CD45RA+ cells. Donors were healthy HIV-negative adults without recent acute infections or vaccinations.

The chain employs TRBV28 and TRBJ1-1; D is perhaps TRBD1 (6 bases). The specimen was naive CD8+ T cells sorted from blood. The TCR was taken from a woman in her thirties in good health. The CDR3 here is CASSLSRGTEAFF. The CDR3 DNA reads TGTGCCAGCAGTTTAAGCAGGGGCACTGAAGCTTTCTTT. Full variable domain (outside the CDR3, taken from reference TRBV28 and TRBJ1-1): DVKVTQSSRYLVKRTGEKVFLECVQDMDHENMFWYRQDPGLGLRLIYFSYDVKMKEKGDIPEGYSVSREKKERFSLILESASTNQTSMYLCASSLSRGTEAFFGQGTRLTVV.